The clone carrying this T cell receptor beta chain was counted a few times. Its antigen remains unidentified. Cultured CD4+ T cell DNA underwent sequencing with the Oncomine TCR Beta short-read assay. Genomic DNA was isolated from cultured CD4+ T cells. TCRdb re-analysed the PCR reads in MiXCR, keeping a single row per CDR3 protein. The profile covers 13,000 to 15,000 distinct CDR3 sequences, with 55% to 60% appearing a single time and over 11% taken by the ten largest. These data are taken from a study of vaccination and CD4 T cells after COVID-19. Study-wide findings and caveats: From a median of about 20 to 40, SARS-CoV-2-reactive clonotypes increased, though not significantly.

Trimming stripped 3 bases from V and 1 base from J, with 9 bases between. The CDR3 covers 14 residues. The germline CDR1 and CDR2 sequences are LNHDA and SQIVND (reference sequence). Described treatment: approximately 9-day PBMC culture with coronavirus spike peptide pools or control peptides (ViraFEST assay). The J gene is TRBJ1-2, the V gene TRBV19; D ambiguous. The TCR was taken from a human donor who had recovered from COVID-19. The specimen sequenced was CD4+ T cells from blood, cultured in vitro. Written as DNA, the CDR3 is TGTGCCAGTAGTATGAGTACAGTTAACTATGGCTACACCTTC. As protein: CASSMSTVNYGYTF.